What follows are 24 T cell receptor beta chains derived from one specimen sequenced in a study of blood T cell repertoires in COVID-19. TCRdb's table, derived via immunoSEQ multiplex PCR, lists solely in-frame clones and lacks some. The table lists 150,000 to 200,000 clones, approximately 90% of them singletons, with about 0.77% in the top ten. Sequencing was done on a sample of PBMCs or T cells enriched from blood (not recorded which). These receptors originate from a woman younger than 30 who had recovered from COVID-19.

This clone came up once. The chain uses TRBV5-4 and TRBJ2-7; 9 nucleotides line up with TRBD2. Trimming cost V 3 bases and J 2 bases; bases outside gene matches: 6. In germline, CDR1 is SGHNT, CDR2 YYREEE (reference sequence). The CDR3 totals 15 residues. The CDR3 sequence is CASSYEREATYEQYF. The CDR3 DNA reads as TGTGCCAGCAGCTACGAGCGGGAGGCTACCTACGAGCAGTACTTC.

The chain recombines TRBV2 with TRBJ1-4, with 9 bases matching TRBD1. Trimming cost V 1 base and J 8 bases; bases outside gene matches: 5. The CDR3 runs 15 residues. CDR1 SNHLY and CDR2 FYNNEI come from the germline V gene. CDR3 sequence: CASSEGTGDWEKLFF. CDR3 nucleotides: TGTGCCAGCAGTGAAGGGACAGGGGATTGGGAAAAACTGTTTTTT.

This sequence joins TRBV6-6 and TRBJ2-7; TRBD2 matches 9 bases. CDR1 MNHNY and CDR2 SVGAGI come from the germline V gene (reference sequence). The CDR3 spans 14 residues. Trimming removed 7 bases from V and 0 bases from J; junction bases left unmatched: 4. The CDR3 loop reads CASTTSGFSYEQYF. The DNA for the CDR3 is TGTGCCAGCACAACTAGCGGGTTCTCCTACGAGCAGTACTTC.

This chain links TRBV30 with TRBJ1-1; possible D gene TRBD1, 6 bases. Germline lookup yields CDR1 GTSNPN and CDR2 SVGIG (reference sequence). The CDR3 loop spans 13 amino acids. The ends were cut back, 4 bases at V and 0 bases at J, with 9 bases in the middle. CDR3 in DNA: TGTGCCTGGAATAGGGGGATGAACACTGAAGCTTTCTTT. It encodes CAWNRGMNTEAFF.

The genes are TRBV27 and TRBJ1-1, with D perhaps TRBD1 (6 bases). Germline values: CDR1 MNHEY, CDR2 SMNVEV (reference sequence). The V gene lost 8 bases and the J gene lost 6 bases, with 16 bases spanning the gap. This CDR3 has 13 amino acids. The CDR3 is CASSLQGWSEAFF. DNA for the CDR3: TGTGCCAGCTCCCTACAGGGATGGTCTGAAGCTTTCTTT.

This rearrangement joins TRBV5-1 to TRBJ2-7, with TRBD1 as a possible D gene (6 bases). The germline gives CDR1 SGHRS, CDR2 YFSETQ. The CDR3 contains 17 residues. Trimming removed 1 base from V and 3 bases from J, with 20 bases in between. CDR3 region: CASSLNIIGTLDYEQYF. CDR3 DNA sequence: TGCGCCAGCAGCTTGAATATAATCGGGACACTTGACTACGAGCAGTACTTC.

CDR3 protein: CSILGLAGGDTQYF. The DNA of the CDR3 is TGCAGCATACTAGGACTAGCGGGAGGGGATACGCAGTATTTT. The J gene is TRBJ2-3, the V gene TRBV29-1; 15 bases are a match to TRBD2. After removal of 8 bases from V and 6 bases from J, the junction contained 6 bases not matched to a gene. CDR1 SQVTM and CDR2 ANQGSEA come from the germline V gene. The CDR3 extends over 14 amino acids.

J is TRBJ2-1 and V is TRBV2; 11 nucleotides match TRBD1. This CDR3 region has 14 residues. Germline assignment: CDR1 SNHLY and CDR2 FYNNEI. V lost 7 bases, J lost 8 bases, and 7 bases stayed unmatched. The CDR3 loop reads CASKGTGGTYEQFF. The CDR3 DNA reads TGTGCCAGCAAAGGGACAGGGGGTACCTATGAGCAGTTCTTC.

The gene calls are TRBV12-5 and TRBJ2-5, with 7 bases aligning to TRBD1. V shed 7 bases and J 5 bases; nucleotides not matched to a gene: 4. This CDR3 has 12 residues. Germline loops: CDR1 LGHNT, CDR2 FRNRAP. CDR3 nucleotides: TGTGCTAGTGCGACAGGGAGTGAGACCCAGTACTTC. This translates into CASATGSETQYF.

This clone came up a few times. CDR3 DNA: TGTGCCAGCAGTCACAGGGGGGCGGGCACCGGGGAGCTGTTTTTT. It is translated as CASSHRGAGTGELFF. The chain carries TRBV2 and TRBJ2-2; TRBD1 matches at 8 bases. V lost 5 bases and J lost 4; bases outside the gene matches: 6. The CDR3 extends over 15 amino acids. Germline CDR1 and CDR2: SNHLY and FYNNEI.

In this sample, this clone turned up once. The genes are TRBV3-1 (or the pseudogene TRBV3-2) and TRBJ1-3; D unclear. The germline V gene encodes CDR1 LGHDT and CDR2 YNNKEL (reference sequence). V dropped 1 base and J dropped 0 bases, with 7 bases sitting between them. The CDR3 runs to 15 residues. CDR3 in amino acids: CASSQVSSSGNTIYF. Written as DNA, the CDR3 is TGTGCCAGCAGCCAAGTTAGTAGCTCTGGAAACACCATATATTTT.

The chain combines TRBV9 with TRBJ2-3; no firm D call. The V end lost 0 bases, the J end lost 0 bases, and 11 bases lay between the germline ends. CDR1 and CDR2 from the germline V gene are SGDLS and YYNGEE. CDR3 length: 16 residues. The CDR3 protein is CASSVDPARSTDTQYF. The CDR3 nucleotides read TGTGCCAGCAGCGTAGACCCAGCGCGTAGCACAGATACGCAGTATTTT.

V usage is TRBV10-3 and J usage is TRBJ2-7; D gene uncertain. The CDR3 sequence is 14 residues long. In germline, CDR1 is ENHRY, CDR2 SYGVKD. Trimming removed 6 bases at V and 0 bases at J, with 12 bases between. For the CDR3, the DNA is TGTGCCATCAGCGCAGGTTCCAGCTCCTACGAGCAGTACTTC. Encoded protein: CAISAGSSSYEQYF.

The rearrangement joins TRBV7-3 to TRBJ2-1, with 11 bases aligning to TRBD2. Germline CDR1 and CDR2: SGHTA and FQGTGA. V lost 5 bases, J lost 4 bases, and 4 bases stayed unmatched. This CDR3 has 15 residues. The CDR3 nucleotides read TGTGCCAGCAGCCCCGGGACTAGCGGTTACAATGAGCAGTTCTTC. This gives the protein CASSPGTSGYNEQFF.

The rearrangement joins TRBV2 to TRBJ1-5, with no clear D. The CDR3 runs 13 residues. V was shortened by 6 bases and J by 4 bases, with 10 bases between the two germline ends. Germline V gene data show CDR1 as SNHLY and CDR2 as FYNNEI. CDR3 DNA sequence: TGTGCCAGCAGGGACTCTGCAAATCAGCCCCAGCATTTT. This translates into CASRDSANQPQHF.

V is TRBV5-1 and J is TRBJ2-2; possible D gene TRBD1, 5 bases. V shed 2 bases and J shed 1 base, with 6 bases lying between them. In germline, CDR1 is SGHRS, CDR2 YFSETQ. This CDR3 is 14 amino acids long. The CDR3 region is CASSLGQNTGELFF. The CDR3 DNA sequence: TGCGCCAGCAGCTTAGGACAGAACACCGGGGAGCTGTTTTTT.

The chain links TRBV28 to TRBJ1-1, with D perhaps matching TRBD1 (6 bases). This CDR3 spans 15 amino acids. The germline V gene encodes CDR1 MDHEN and CDR2 SYDVKM. With 5 bases removed from V and 1 base from J, the gap between germline ends came to 14 bases. The chain's CDR3 is CASSARTTGNTEAFF. DNA for the CDR3: TGTGCCAGCAGTGCAAGAACGACAGGGAACACTGAAGCTTTCTTT. The full variable domain, with the rest looked up from reference TRBV28 and TRBJ1-1, is DVKVTQSSRYLVKRTGEKVFLECVQDMDHENMFWYRQDPGLGLRLIYFSYDVKMKEKGDIPEGYSVSREKKERFSLILESASTNQTSMYLCASSARTTGNTEAFFGQGTRLTVV.

This rearrangement joins TRBV7-9 to TRBJ2-1, with 8 bases lining up with TRBD2. Germline V gene lookup returns CDR1 SEHNR and CDR2 FQNEAQ (reference sequence). CDR3 length equals 17 residues. V lost 5 bases, J lost 0 bases, and 9 bases stayed unmatched. The CDR3 sequence: CASSPTTSDSSYNEQFF. The CDR3 DNA reads as TGTGCCAGCAGCCCAACGACTAGCGATAGCTCCTACAATGAGCAGTTCTTC.

The chain employs TRBV7-9 and TRBJ2-3; 7 bases match TRBD2. V lost 6 bases, J lost 1 base, and 10 bases stayed unmatched. The CDR3 has 16 amino acids. CDR1 is SEHNR, CDR2 FQNEAQ, per germline (reference sequence). Here the CDR3 DNA reads TGTGCCAGCAGGCGATCAAGGGCGGGGGGCACAGATACGCAGTATTTT. The encoded protein is CASRRSRAGGTDTQYF.

V and J are TRBV7-3 and TRBJ1-1, with D possibly matching TRBD1 (6 bases). The CDR3 consists of 13 residues. Germline CDR1 reads SGHTA; CDR2 reads FQGTGA. V lost 8 bases, J lost 3 bases, and 13 bases lay in between. In DNA, the CDR3 is TGTGCCAGCGCGGGAGGGGGGGACACTGAAGCTTTCTTT. Protein product: CASAGGGDTEAFF.

J is TRBJ2-3 and V is TRBV28; 10 bases are shared with TRBD2. Germline V gene data show CDR1 as MDHEN and CDR2 as SYDVKM. V was pared by 6 bases and J by 8 bases, with 14 bases of the junction left unmatched. This CDR3 comprises 16 residues. This CDR3 reads CASSRTSGNSRGTQYF. CDR3 nucleotides: TGTGCCAGCAGCCGTACTAGCGGGAACAGCCGGGGTACGCAGTATTTT.

CDR3 in DNA: TGCGCCAGCAGCCAAGGGCTTCGGGAAAGAAACTATGGCTACACCTTC. Its translation is CASSQGLRERNYGYTF. The chain has TRBV4-1 and TRBJ1-2; no reliable D call. The CDR3 extends over 16 amino acids. The germline gives CDR1 MGHRA, CDR2 YSYEKL. The V gene lost 1 base and the J gene lost 2 bases, with 14 bases spanning the gap.

This clone was observed a single time. J is TRBJ2-1 and V is TRBV19; 8 positions agree with TRBD2. From germline, CDR1 is LNHDA and CDR2 SQIVND (reference sequence). V shed 3 bases, J shed 7 bases, and the junction held 2 bases outside the gene matches. The CDR3 is 13 amino acids. CDR3 sequence: CASSMGLENEQFF. DNA for the CDR3: TGTGCCAGTAGTATGGGACTAGAGAATGAGCAGTTCTTC. Filled out from reference TRBV19 and TRBJ2-1, the complete variable domain reads DGGITQSPKYLFRKEGQNVTLSCEQNLNHDAMYWYRQDPGQGLRLIYYSQIVNDFQKGDIAEGYSVSREKKESFPLTVTSAQKNPTAFYLCASSMGLENEQFFGPGTRLTVL.

This clone was recorded once. The V and J genes are TRBV10-2 and TRBJ1-2; tentative D call: TRBD1 (6 bases). V was pared by 8 bases and J by 8 bases, with 15 bases between. CDR3 size: 12 residues. The germline CDR1 and CDR2 sequences are WSHSY and SAAADI. DNA for the CDR3: TGCGCCAGCTCGAAAGGGGGGGGAGGCTACACCTTC. Translating it yields CASSKGGGGYTF.